The 21 T cell receptor beta chains given below trace back to one sample, sequenced in a study of T cell changes during pregnancy in multiple sclerosis. The assay was immunoSEQ multiplex PCR, and TCRdb's table has in-frame clones only and misses some. The profile shows about 48,000 clones, 90% to 95% of them singletons. The sequencing here drew on CD4+ T cells from peripheral blood mononuclear cells, taken in the first trimester of pregnancy. The receptors stem from a female donor with multiple sclerosis, enrolled in a pregnancy study.

V is TRBV6-1 and J is TRBJ2-3, with D perhaps TRBD1 (6 bases). This CDR3 contains 14 residues. The V gene's germline CDR1 is MNHNS and CDR2 SASEGT. Trimming removed 5 bases at V and 5 bases at J, with 14 bases between. CDR3 protein: CASSRTPGQDTQYF. Written as DNA, the CDR3 is TGTGCCAGCAGTCGCACACCGGGACAAGATACGCAGTATTTT.

The V and J genes are TRBV6-5 and TRBJ1-4; weak D call: TRBD1 (5 bases). Germline V lookup: CDR1 MNHEY, CDR2 SVGAGI. Trimming took off 2 bases at V and 8 bases at J, with 9 bases between the two ends. CDR3 length: 13 amino acids. CDR3 residues: CASSYKEGEKLFF. The CDR3 bases are TGTGCCAGCAGTTACAAGGAGGGGGAAAAACTGTTTTTT.

The chain recombines TRBV9 with TRBJ2-3; TRBD1 agrees at 10 bases. Trimming at V came to 3 bases and at J to 3 bases, leaving 13 bases not matched to a gene. Looked up from germline, CDR1 is SGDLS and CDR2 is YYNGEE. The CDR3 extends over 18 amino acids. The CDR3: CASSAATFGTGETDTQYF. Written as DNA, the CDR3 is TGTGCCAGCAGCGCAGCCACCTTCGGGACAGGGGAAACAGATACGCAGTATTTT.

The V call is TRBV6-1, the J call TRBJ2-7; D might be TRBD1 (5 bases). Germline V lookup: CDR1 MNHNS, CDR2 SASEGT. V lost 1 base and J lost 3, with 7 bases in between. The CDR3 is 13 residues long. The CDR3 region is CASSEGQHYEQYF. The DNA for the CDR3 is TGTGCCAGCAGTGAAGGACAGCACTACGAGCAGTACTTC.

The rearrangement uses TRBV9 and TRBJ2-3, with 13 bases aligning to TRBD2. The CDR3 has 14 amino acids. V was pared by 5 bases and J by 5 bases, with 2 bases of the junction left unmatched. The germline gives CDR1 SGDLS, CDR2 YYNGEE. The CDR3 spells CASRRTSGGDTQYF. Written as DNA, the CDR3 is TGTGCCAGCAGGAGGACTAGCGGGGGAGATACGCAGTATTTT. Using reference TRBV9 and TRBJ2-3 for the parts outside the CDR3, the full variable domain is DSGVTQTPKHLITATGQRVTLRCSPRSGDLSVYWYQQSLDQGLQFLIQYYNGEERAKGNILERFSAQQFPDLHSELNLSSLELGDSALYFCASRRTSGGDTQYFGPGTRLTVL.

J is TRBJ1-6 and V is TRBV7-2; unclear D gene. Germline V gives CDR1 SGHTA, CDR2 FQGNSA. The V end lost 1 base, the J end lost 9 bases, and 7 bases lay between the germline ends. The CDR3 has 13 residues. CDR3 loop: CASSLGRSSPLHF. The CDR3 bases are TGTGCCAGCAGCTTAGGTCGGAGTTCACCCCTCCACTTT.

The V call is TRBV5-8, the J call TRBJ2-3; D perhaps matches TRBD2 (6 bases). The length of the CDR3 is 14 residues. Per germline, CDR1 SGHTS and CDR2 YDEGEE. V lost 0 bases and J 5 bases, leaving 10 bases between the germline ends. This CDR3 reads CASSLARLEDTQYF. In nucleotides, the CDR3 is TGTGCCAGCAGCTTGGCGAGACTAGAAGATACGCAGTATTTT.

This rearrangement joins TRBV2 to TRBJ1-2; tentatively, D is TRBD1 (6 bases). In germline, CDR1 is SNHLY, CDR2 FYNNEI. The CDR3 loop spans 16 amino acids. Trimming cost V 3 bases and J 2 bases, with 16 bases left between them. The chain's CDR3 is CASSERARGGNYGYTF. The CDR3 nucleotides are TGTGCCAGCAGTGAGAGGGCCAGGGGTGGGAACTATGGCTACACCTTC.

V gene TRBV6-4 combines with J gene TRBJ1-1; D not resolved. The CDR3 is 17 residues long. Per the germline V gene, CDR1 is MRHNA and CDR2 is SNTAGT. The germline V and J ends were trimmed by 7 bases and 5 bases, with 26 bases remaining between them. The CDR3 is CASNRLGEDLRWTEAFF. Here the CDR3 DNA reads TGTGCCAGCAACCGATTAGGCGAGGATTTGCGTTGGACTGAAGCTTTCTTT.

This chain uses TRBV6-6 with TRBJ2-2; TRBD1 is a possible D gene (5 bases). V shed 2 bases and J shed 6 bases, with 10 bases lying between them. Germline CDR1 is MNHNY and CDR2 is SVGAGI (reference sequence). The CDR3 runs 14 residues. CDR3 in DNA: TGTGCCAGCAGTTACGGCAGGGTCCCCGGGGAGCTGTTTTTT. Protein product: CASSYGRVPGELFF.

The chain uses TRBV6-1 and TRBJ1-3; perhaps TRBD1 as D (6 bases). Trimming took off 1 base at V and 4 bases at J, with 11 bases between the two ends. Germline CDR1 MNHNS, CDR2 SASEGT. The length of the CDR3 is 15 residues. CDR3: CASSEVGGAGNTIYF. The CDR3 nucleotides are TGTGCCAGCAGTGAAGTTGGGGGCGCCGGAAACACCATATATTTT.

The chain carries TRBV18 and TRBJ2-1; the match to TRBD1 covers 8 bases. V lost 3 bases to trimming and J lost 2 bases; unmatched junction nucleotides: 3. This CDR3 spans 15 amino acids. Germline V gives CDR1 KGHSH, CDR2 LQKENI. In DNA form, the CDR3 reads TGTGCCAGCTCACCCGACAGGGGCACCTACAATGAGCAGTTCTTC. It yields the protein CASSPDRGTYNEQFF.

This clone was observed once. Here the CDR3 reads CASSWDSTSGNTIYF. The CDR3 coding sequence is TGTGCCAGCAGTTGGGACAGTACCTCTGGAAACACCATATATTTT. The chain combines TRBV2 with TRBJ1-3; 7 nucleotides line up with TRBD1. The ends lost 5 bases at V and 0 bases at J; junction bases unmatched: 4. Per germline, CDR1 SNHLY and CDR2 FYNNEI. This CDR3 region has 15 residues.

This chain connects TRBV6-1 to TRBJ1-1; 8 bases agree with TRBD1. The J segment lost 10 bases and the V segment lost 1 base, leaving 5 bases of the junction unmatched. The CDR3 is 13 residues long. Per the germline V gene, CDR1 is MNHNS and CDR2 is SASEGT. CDR3 bases: TGTGCCAGCAGTGAAGAGGCTGGGACAGGAGCTTTCTTT. Translated, it gives CASSEEAGTGAFF.

The chain couples TRBV7-3 to TRBJ1-3, with D possibly being TRBD1 (5 bases). Germline V lookup: CDR1 SGHTA, CDR2 FQGTGA. V lost 6 bases, J lost 4 bases, and 13 bases lay in between. This CDR3 has 14 amino acids. CDR3 in amino acids: CASRNPGEGNTIYF. The CDR3 bases are TGTGCCAGCAGGAATCCGGGGGAAGGAAACACCATATATTTT.

The chain links TRBV7-2 to TRBJ1-6; D possibly corresponds to TRBD1 (6 bases). Germline CDR1 and CDR2: SGHTA and FQGNSA. The CDR3 runs to 16 residues. V lost 5 bases and J 3 bases, leaving 14 bases between the germline ends. CDR3 amino acids: CASSRKDRFYNSPLHF. DNA of the CDR3: TGTGCCAGCAGCCGTAAAGACAGGTTCTATAATTCACCCCTCCACTTT.

The J gene is TRBJ2-3, the V gene TRBV5-5, with D possibly matching TRBD1 (7 bases). The CDR3 runs to 15 residues. The V and J ends lost 3 bases and 9 bases respectively, with 20 bases between them. Germline assignment: CDR1 SGHKS and CDR2 YYEKEE (reference sequence). The CDR3 nucleotides read TGTGCCAGCAGCTCGGGGTTGGGCAGGGGGGAGACGCAGTATTTT. It is translated as CASSSGLGRGETQYF.

The CDR3 loop reads CASSPGGGNYNSPLHF. The CDR3 coding sequence is TGTGCCAGCAGCCCCGGGGGGGGGAACTATAATTCACCCCTCCACTTT. This chain uses TRBV5-6 with TRBJ1-6; D is possibly TRBD1 (5 bases). V dropped 4 bases and J dropped 3 bases, with 14 bases sitting between them. Germline assignment: CDR1 SGHDT and CDR2 YYEEEE. The CDR3 spans 16 residues.

V gene TRBV5-1 combines with J gene TRBJ2-3; possibly TRBD2 for D (5 bases). Germline CDR1 reads SGHRS; CDR2 reads YFSETQ. The CDR3 sequence is 15 residues long. Between the trimmed V and J ends, which lost 4 bases and 0 bases, there was a span of 12 bases. The CDR3 reads CASSSGGYSTDTQYF. CDR3 DNA: TGCGCCAGCAGCAGTGGCGGGTATAGCACAGATACGCAGTATTTT. Supplemented by reference TRBV5-1 and TRBJ2-3, the full variable domain reads KAGVTQTPRYLIKTRGQQVTLSCSPISGHRSVSWYQQTPGQGLQFLFEYFSETQRNKGNFPGRFSGRQFSNSRSEMNVSTLELGDSALYLCASSSGGYSTDTQYFGPGTRLTVL.

As DNA, the CDR3 is TGTGCCATCAGGACAGGGTCAGGTGGGAATGAGCAGTTCTTC. This sequence encodes CAIRTGSGGNEQFF. The chain links TRBV10-3 to TRBJ2-1; 7 bases match TRBD1. CDR1 is ENHRY and CDR2 is SYGVKD in the germline V gene. The junction had 9 bases not matched to a gene; V was cut back by 6 bases and J by 7 bases. The length of the CDR3 is 14 residues.

The V gene is TRBV14, the J gene TRBJ1-2, with a tentative D call TRBD1 (5 bases). Germline CDR1 reads SGHDN; CDR2 reads FVKESK. There are 16 residues in the CDR3. V was cut by 4 bases and J by 4 bases, with 19 bases left in between. Here the CDR3 DNA reads TGTGCCAGCAGCCCAGTGGGTCAGGGTCTGGGCTATGGCTACACCTTC. It codes for CASSPVGQGLGYGYTF.